This T cell receptor beta chain was identified during a study of PD-1 blockade in classical Hodgkin lymphoma. As for the study in general: Treatment was intravenous nivolumab, 3 mg/kg every 2 weeks, until progression.

General study findings and limits: Unlike CD8+ TCR diversity, which did not rise significantly by C4D1, CD4+ TCR diversity did. Complete responders showed a baseline diversity that resembled the diversity of newly diagnosed patients.

Turning to this clone: What it recognizes is unknown.

Germline V lookup: CDR1 LNHDA, CDR2 SQIVND (reference sequence). The CDR3 sequence is 16 residues long. The ends lost 4 bases at V and 3 bases at J; junction bases unmatched: 9. All the patients suffered relapse after autologous stem cell transplantation, and brentuximab vedotin exposure differed. Sequenced by immunoSEQ multiplex PCR; TCRdb stores in-frame clones only, minus some. The sample has 50,000 to 75,000 clones; 80% to 90% are singletons. The sample was peripheral blood mononuclear cells (PBMCs), taken at baseline. V gene TRBV19 combines with J gene TRBJ1-2; 9 bases match TRBD1. The sequence was obtained from a human donor with classical Hodgkin lymphoma. The CDR3 sequence: CASSSPQGAKDYGYTF. CDR3 in DNA: TGTGCCAGTAGTAGCCCACAGGGGGCCAAAGACTATGGCTACACCTTC.